This entry describes one T cell receptor beta chain. The antigen is not known. Other DNA sequences in the same sample also yield this CDR3. The data originate from a study of cytomegalovirus exposure and HLA in healthy donors. Study conclusions and caveats: Many donors shared some public TCRs, even though most TCR sequences were rare. Segments of the TCR beta V type were, in most cases, productive about 87% or about 30% of the time in an earlier analysis.

PCR employed 60 Vbeta and 13 Jbeta primers. Sequencing used immunoSEQ multiplex PCR; TCRdb keeps in-frame clones, though not all of them. There are 180,000 or so clones in the sample; nearly 80% occur only once, and approximately 2.9% lies in the top ten. Trimming removed 6 bases at V and 3 bases at J, with 6 bases between. The germline gives CDR1 SNHLY, CDR2 FYNNEI. CDR3 size: 11 residues. This chain joins TRBV2 and TRBJ2-7; D remains ambiguous. The TCR originated in a female donor in good health and CMV-seronegative. Material: PBMCs. CDR3 residues: CASSPFYEQYF. The CDR3 DNA reads as TGTGCCAGCAGCCCTTTCTACGAGCAGTACTTC.